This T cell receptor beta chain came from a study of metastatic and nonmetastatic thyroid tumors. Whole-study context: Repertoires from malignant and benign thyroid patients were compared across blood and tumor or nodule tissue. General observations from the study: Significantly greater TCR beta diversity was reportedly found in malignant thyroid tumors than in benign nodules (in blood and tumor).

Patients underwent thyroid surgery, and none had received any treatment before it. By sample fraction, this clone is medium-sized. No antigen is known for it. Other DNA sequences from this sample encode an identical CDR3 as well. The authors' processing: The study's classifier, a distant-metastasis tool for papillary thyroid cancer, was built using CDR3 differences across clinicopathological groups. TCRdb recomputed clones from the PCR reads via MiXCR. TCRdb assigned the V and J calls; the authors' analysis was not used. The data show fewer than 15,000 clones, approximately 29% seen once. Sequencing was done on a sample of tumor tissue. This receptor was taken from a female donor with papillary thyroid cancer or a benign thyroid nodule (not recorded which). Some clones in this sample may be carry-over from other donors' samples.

The CDR3 DNA is TGCAGTGCCCGGGACTGGAGCTCCTACAATGAGCAGTTCTTC. Protein product: CSARDWSSYNEQFF. The V gene is TRBV20-1, the J gene TRBJ2-1; tentatively, D is TRBD2 (6 bases). Germline V lookup: CDR1 DFQATT, CDR2 SNEGSKA (reference sequence). V lost 6 bases and J lost 0, with 12 bases in between. This CDR3 comprises 14 residues.